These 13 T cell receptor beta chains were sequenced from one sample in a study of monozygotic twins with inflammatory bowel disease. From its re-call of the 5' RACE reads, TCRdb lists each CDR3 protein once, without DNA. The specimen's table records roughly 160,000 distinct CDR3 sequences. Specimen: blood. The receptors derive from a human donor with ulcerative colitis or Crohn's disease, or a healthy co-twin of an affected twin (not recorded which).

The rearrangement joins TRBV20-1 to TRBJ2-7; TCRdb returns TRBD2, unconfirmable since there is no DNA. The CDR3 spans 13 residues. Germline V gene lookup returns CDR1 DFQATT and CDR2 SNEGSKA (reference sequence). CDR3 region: CSARIRLAYEQYF.

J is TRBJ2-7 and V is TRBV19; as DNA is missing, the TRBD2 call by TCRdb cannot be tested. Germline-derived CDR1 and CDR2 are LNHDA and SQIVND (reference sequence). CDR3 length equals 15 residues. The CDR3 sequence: CASSRHASGFYEQYF.

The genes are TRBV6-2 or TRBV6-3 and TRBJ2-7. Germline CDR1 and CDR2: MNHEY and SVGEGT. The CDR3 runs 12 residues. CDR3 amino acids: CASTTQSYEQYF.

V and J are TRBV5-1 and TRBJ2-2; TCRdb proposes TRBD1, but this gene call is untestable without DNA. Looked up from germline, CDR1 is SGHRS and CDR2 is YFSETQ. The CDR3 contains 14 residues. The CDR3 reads CASTGISNTGELFF.

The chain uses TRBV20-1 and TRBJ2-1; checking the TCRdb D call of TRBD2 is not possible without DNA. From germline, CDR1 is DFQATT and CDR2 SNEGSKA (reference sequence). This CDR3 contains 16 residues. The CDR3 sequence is CSASGPRAGAFNEQFF.

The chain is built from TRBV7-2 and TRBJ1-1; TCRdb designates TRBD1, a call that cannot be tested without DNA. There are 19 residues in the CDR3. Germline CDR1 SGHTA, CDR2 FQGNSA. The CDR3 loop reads CASSARGQLPRFEFTEAFF.

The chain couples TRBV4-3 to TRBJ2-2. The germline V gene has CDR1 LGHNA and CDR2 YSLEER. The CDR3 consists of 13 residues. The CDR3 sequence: CASSQGLYGELFF.

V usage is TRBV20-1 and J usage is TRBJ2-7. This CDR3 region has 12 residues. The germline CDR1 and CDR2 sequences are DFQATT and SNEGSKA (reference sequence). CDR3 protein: CSASINVYEQYF.

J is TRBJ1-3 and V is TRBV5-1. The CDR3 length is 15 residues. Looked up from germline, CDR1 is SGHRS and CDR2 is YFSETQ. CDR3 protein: CASFQAPSPGNTIYF. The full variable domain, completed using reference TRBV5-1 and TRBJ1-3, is KAGVTQTPRYLIKTRGQQVTLSCSPISGHRSVSWYQQTPGQGLQFLFEYFSETQRNKGNFPGRFSGRQFSNSRSEMNVSTLELGDSALYLCASFQAPSPGNTIYFGEGSWLTVV.

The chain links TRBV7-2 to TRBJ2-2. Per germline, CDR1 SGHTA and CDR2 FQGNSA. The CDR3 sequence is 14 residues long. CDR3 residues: CASSREGSTGELFF.

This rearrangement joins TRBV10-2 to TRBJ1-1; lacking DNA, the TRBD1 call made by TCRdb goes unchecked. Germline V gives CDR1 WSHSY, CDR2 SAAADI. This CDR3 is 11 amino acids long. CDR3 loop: CASSESGAAFF.

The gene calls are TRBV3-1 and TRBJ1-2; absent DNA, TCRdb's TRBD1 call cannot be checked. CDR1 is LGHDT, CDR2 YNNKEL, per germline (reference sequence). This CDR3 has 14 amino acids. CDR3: CASSQVSGGYGYTF. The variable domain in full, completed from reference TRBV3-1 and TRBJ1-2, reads DTAVSQTPKYLVTQMGNDKSIKCEQNLGHDTMYWYKQDSKKFLKIMFSYNNKELIINETVPNRFSPKSPDKAHLNLHINSLELGDSAVYFCASSQVSGGYGYTFGSGTRLTVV.

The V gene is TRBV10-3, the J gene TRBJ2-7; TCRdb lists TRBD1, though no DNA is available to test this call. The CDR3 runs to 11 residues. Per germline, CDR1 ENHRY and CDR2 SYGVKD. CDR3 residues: CAIGRAHEQYF.